This T cell receptor beta chain comes out of a study of T cell responses to AZD1222 COVID-19 vaccine. Overall study findings and caveats: Spike was spanned by vaccine-associated CD4 TCRs, with dominance at 160-218 and 743-854.

J lost 5 bases, V lost 6 bases, and 7 bases had no gene match. The length of the CDR3 is 15 residues. Germline CDR1 and CDR2: LGHDT and YNNKEL (reference sequence). Remarks on this clone: The antigen is unknown.

Repertoires were generated with immunoSEQ multiplex PCR, while TCRdb's copy carries only in-frame clones and drops some. The table lists 75,000 to 85,000 clones, around 90% of them singletons. The input for sequencing was peripheral blood, taken on day 0 of AZD1222 vaccination. J is TRBJ1-4 and V is TRBV3-1 (or the pseudogene TRBV3-2), with 9 bases aligning to TRBD1. The TCR was taken from an adult in good health. CDR3 bases: TGTGCCAGCAGTCATACAGGGGGCTCAAATGAAAAACTGTTTTTT. Its translation is CASSHTGGSNEKLFF.